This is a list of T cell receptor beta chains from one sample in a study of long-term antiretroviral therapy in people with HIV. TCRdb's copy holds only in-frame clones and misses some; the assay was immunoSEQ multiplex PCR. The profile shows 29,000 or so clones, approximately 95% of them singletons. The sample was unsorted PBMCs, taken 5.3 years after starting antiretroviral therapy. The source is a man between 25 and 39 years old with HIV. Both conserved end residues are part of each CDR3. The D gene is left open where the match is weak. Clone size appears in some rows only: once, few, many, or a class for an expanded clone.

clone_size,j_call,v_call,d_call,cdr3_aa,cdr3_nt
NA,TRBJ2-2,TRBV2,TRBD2,CASSGRLAGGIEELFF,TGTGCCAGCAGTGGCCGACTAGCGGGGGGAATCGAGGAGCTGTTTTTT
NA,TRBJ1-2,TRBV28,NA,CASSPGGSYGYTF,TGTGCCAGCAGTCCCGGGGGGTCTTATGGCTACACCTTC
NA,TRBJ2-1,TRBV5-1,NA,CASSPEPAGEQFF,TGCGCCAGCAGCCCCGAACCGGCGGGTGAGCAGTTCTTC
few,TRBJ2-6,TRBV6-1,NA,CASSEKGAGANVLTF,TGTGCCAGCAGTGAAAAGGGAGCTGGGGCCAACGTCCTGACTTTC
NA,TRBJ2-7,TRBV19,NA,CASSLEQGYEQYF,TGTGCCAGTAGTTTAGAACAGGGCTACGAGCAGTACTTC
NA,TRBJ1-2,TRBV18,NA,CASSPTSSVFQYGYTF,TGTGCCAGCTCACCAACTTCTTCCGTTTTTCAGTATGGCTACACCTTC
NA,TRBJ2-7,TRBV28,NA,CASSVTGTARRYEQYF,TGTGCCAGCAGCGTTACGGGTACGGCCAGAAGGTACGAGCAGTACTTC
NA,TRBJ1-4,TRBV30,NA,CAWSLTATNEKLFF,TGTGCCTGGAGTCTGACTGCAACTAATGAAAAACTGTTTTTT
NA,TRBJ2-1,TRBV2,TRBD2,CASSERASGGAFGQFF,TGTGCCAGCAGTGAACGGGCTAGCGGGGGGGCCTTTGGGCAGTTCTTC
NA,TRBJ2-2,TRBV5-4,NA,CASSPGWQGTTGELFF,TGTGCCAGCAGCCCGGGGTGGCAGGGGACCACCGGGGAGCTGTTTTTT
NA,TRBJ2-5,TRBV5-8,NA,CASSLDSRETQYF,TGTGCCAGCAGCTTGGATAGCAGAGAGACCCAGTACTTC
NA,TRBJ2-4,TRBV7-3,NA,CASSFEGTAKNIQYF,TGTGCCAGCAGCTTCGAAGGAACGGCCAAAAACATTCAGTACTTC
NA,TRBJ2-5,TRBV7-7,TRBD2,CASSLGATSEETQYF,TGTGCTAGCAGCTTAGGGGCGACTAGCGAGGAGACCCAGTACTTC
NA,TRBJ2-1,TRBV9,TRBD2,CASSVAGGLNEQFF,TGTGCCAGCAGCGTAGCGGGGGGACTCAATGAGCAGTTCTTC
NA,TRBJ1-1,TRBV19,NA,CASIREDGLNTEAFF,TGTGCCAGTATTAGAGAGGACGGTCTGAACACTGAAGCTTTCTTT
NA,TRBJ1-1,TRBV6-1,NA,CASSPKTQGPFF,TGTGCCAGCAGTCCTAAAACGCAGGGGCCTTTCTTT
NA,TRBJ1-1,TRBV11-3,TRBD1,CASSSGQGHTEAFF,TGTGCCAGCAGCTCGGGACAGGGGCACACTGAAGCTTTCTTT
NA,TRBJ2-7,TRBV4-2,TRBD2,CASTSTSGLSYEQYF,TGTGCCAGCACCAGCACTAGCGGCCTCTCCTACGAGCAGTACTTC
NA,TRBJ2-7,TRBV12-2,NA,CASRLYSGSSYEQYF,TGTGCAAGTCGCCTGTATAGCGGAAGCTCCTACGAGCAGTACTTC
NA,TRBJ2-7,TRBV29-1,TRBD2,CSVSGRASYEQYF,TGCAGCGTTAGCGGGAGGGCCTCCTACGAGCAGTACTTC
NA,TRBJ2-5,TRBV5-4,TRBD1,CASSMDRYQETQYF,TGTGCCAGCTCAATGGACAGGTACCAAGAGACCCAGTACTTC
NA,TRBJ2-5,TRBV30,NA,CAWRLDRVGSETQYF,TGTGCCTGGAGACTGGATCGAGTCGGGTCGGAGACCCAGTACTTC
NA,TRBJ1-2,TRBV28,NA,CASSGDPGNYGYTF,TGTGCCAGCAGTGGGGATCCGGGGAACTATGGCTACACCTTC
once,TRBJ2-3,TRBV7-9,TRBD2,CASSPPGLGFYTDTQYF,TGTGCCAGCAGCCCCCCGGGACTAGGTTTTTACACAGATACGCAGTATTTT
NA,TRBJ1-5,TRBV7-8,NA,CASSLGGAGQPQHF,TGTGCCAGCAGCTTAGGGGGGGCAGGTCAGCCCCAGCATTTT
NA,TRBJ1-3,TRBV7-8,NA,CASSNRAYGNTIYF,TGTGCCAGCAGCAACAGGGCGTACGGAAACACCATATATTTT
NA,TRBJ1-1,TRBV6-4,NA,CASSDSRGGGCTEAFF,TGTGCCAGCAGTGACTCGAGGGGGGGAGGGTGCACTGAAGCTTTCTTT
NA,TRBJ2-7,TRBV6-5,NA,CASSSSRGNPSYEQYF,TGTGCCAGCAGTTCGAGCAGAGGGAATCCCAGCTACGAGCAGTACTTC
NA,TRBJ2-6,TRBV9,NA,CASSVPQSGANVLTF,TGTGCCAGCAGCGTACCCCAATCTGGGGCCAACGTCCTGACTTTC
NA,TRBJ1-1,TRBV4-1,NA,CASSQVGLEAFF,TGCGCCAGCAGCCAAGTGGGCCTCGAAGCTTTCTTT
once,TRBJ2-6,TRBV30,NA,CAWSYSGANVLTF,TGTGCCTGGAGTTACTCTGGGGCCAACGTCCTGACTTTC
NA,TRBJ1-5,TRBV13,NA,CASSLGNDQPQHF,TGTGCCAGCAGCTTGGGGAATGATCAGCCCCAGCATTTT
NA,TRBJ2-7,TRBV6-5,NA,CASSFQASGDEQYF,TGTGCCAGCAGTTTCCAGGCGTCGGGGGACGAGCAGTACTTC
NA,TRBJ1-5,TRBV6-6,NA,CASSPGPQGNQPQHF,TGTGCCAGCAGCCCGGGTCCCCAGGGCAATCAGCCCCAGCATTTT
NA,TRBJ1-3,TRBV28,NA,CASSSGVSGNTIYF,TGTGCCAGCAGTTCAGGGGTCTCTGGAAACACCATATATTTT
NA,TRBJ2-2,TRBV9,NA,CASSARAGTGELFF,TGTGCCAGCAGCGCCCGAGCGGGCACCGGGGAGCTGTTTTTT
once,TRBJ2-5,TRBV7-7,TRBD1,CASSRPVRNPGQGHQETQYF,TGTGCTAGCAGCCGCCCGGTGAGAAATCCGGGACAGGGACACCAAGAGACCCAGTACTTC
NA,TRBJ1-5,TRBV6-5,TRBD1,CASRGLDRDNQPQHF,TGTGCCAGCAGAGGCCTCGACAGGGACAATCAGCCCCAGCATTTT
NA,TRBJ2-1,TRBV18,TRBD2,CASSPPSGGFYNEQFF,TGTGCCAGCTCACCACCGAGCGGGGGGTTCTACAATGAGCAGTTCTTC
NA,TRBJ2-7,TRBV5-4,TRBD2,CASSLSAGEVHEQYF,TGTGCCAGCAGCTTGTCCGCGGGAGAAGTCCACGAGCAGTACTTC
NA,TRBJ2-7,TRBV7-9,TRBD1,CASSSTGGPYEQYF,TGTGCCAGCAGCTCCACAGGGGGCCCCTACGAGCAGTACTTC
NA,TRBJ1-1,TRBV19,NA,CATTLAGFENTEAFF,TGTGCCACGACCTTGGCAGGCTTCGAGAACACTGAAGCTTTCTTT
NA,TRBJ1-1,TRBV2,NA,CASSWRDTNTEAFF,TGTGCCAGCAGCTGGAGGGACACGAACACTGAAGCTTTCTTT
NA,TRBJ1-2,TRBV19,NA,CASSIIGQTYGYTF,TGTGCCAGTAGTATCATCGGGCAAACCTATGGCTACACCTTC
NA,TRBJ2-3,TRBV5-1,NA,CASSLSLTGATDTQYF,TGCGCCAGCAGCTTGAGTCTCACCGGGGCCACAGATACGCAGTATTTT
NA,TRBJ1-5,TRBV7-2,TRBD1,CASSLTGGNQPQHF,TGTGCCAGCAGCTTAACAGGGGGCAATCAGCCCCAGCATTTT
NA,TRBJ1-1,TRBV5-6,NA,CASSLTVNTEAFF,TGTGCCAGCAGCTTGACGGTGAACACTGAAGCTTTCTTT
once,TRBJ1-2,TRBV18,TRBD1,CASSFSGGGGPNGYTF,TGTGCCAGCTCATTTTCAGGGGGCGGCGGCCCAAATGGCTACACCTTC
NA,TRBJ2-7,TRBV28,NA,CASSTDSYEQYF,TGTGCCAGCAGCACGGACAGCTACGAGCAGTACTTC
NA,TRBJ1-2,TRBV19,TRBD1,CASSIYPGQSYGYTF,TGTGCCAGTAGTATTTACCCGGGACAGAGCTATGGCTACACCTTC
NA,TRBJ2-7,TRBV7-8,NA,CASSEGSYEQYF,TGTGCCAGCAGCGAAGGTAGTTACGAGCAGTACTTC
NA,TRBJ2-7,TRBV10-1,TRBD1,CASSERGRPYEQYF,TGCGCCAGCAGTGAGAGGGGGCGCCCCTACGAGCAGTACTTC
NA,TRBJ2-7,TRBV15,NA,CATSRDGGGPYEQYF,TGTGCCACCAGCAGAGATGGGGGGGGCCCCTACGAGCAGTACTTC
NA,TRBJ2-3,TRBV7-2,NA,CASSLLLANSDTQYF,TGTGCCAGCAGCTTACTTCTCGCAAACTCAGATACGCAGTATTTT
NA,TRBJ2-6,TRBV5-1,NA,CASSPGITGANVLTF,TGCGCCAGCAGCCCAGGAATTACTGGGGCCAACGTCCTGACTTTC